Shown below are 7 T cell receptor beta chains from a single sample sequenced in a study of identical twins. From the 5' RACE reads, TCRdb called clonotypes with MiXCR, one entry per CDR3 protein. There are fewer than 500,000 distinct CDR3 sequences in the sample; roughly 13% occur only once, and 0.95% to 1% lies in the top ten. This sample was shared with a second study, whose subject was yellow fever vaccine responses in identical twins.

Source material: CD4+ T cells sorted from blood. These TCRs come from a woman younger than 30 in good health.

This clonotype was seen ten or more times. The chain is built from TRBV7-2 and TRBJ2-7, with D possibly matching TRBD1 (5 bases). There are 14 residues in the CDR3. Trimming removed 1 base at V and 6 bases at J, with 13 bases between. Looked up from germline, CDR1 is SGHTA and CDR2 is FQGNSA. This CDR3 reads CASSLETRVGEQYF. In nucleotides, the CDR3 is TGTGCCAGCAGCTTAGAAACCAGGGTGGGCGAGCAGTACTTC.

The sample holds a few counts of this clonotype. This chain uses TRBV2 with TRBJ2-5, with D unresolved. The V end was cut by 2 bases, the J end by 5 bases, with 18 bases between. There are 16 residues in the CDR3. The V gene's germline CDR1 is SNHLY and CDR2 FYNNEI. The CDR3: CASSEFGPRNKETQYF. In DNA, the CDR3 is TGTGCCAGCAGTGAATTCGGGCCTAGAAATAAGGAGACCCAGTACTTC.

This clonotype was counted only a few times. Here the CDR3 reads CATTFPGPRGEQYF. The CDR3 DNA sequence: TGTGCCACAACCTTCCCGGGGCCGAGGGGCGAGCAGTACTTC. The rearrangement links TRBV6-2 or TRBV6-3 to TRBJ2-7; the D call may be TRBD1 or TRBD2 (5 bases each). This CDR3 is 14 amino acids long. V lost 10 bases and J 6 bases, leaving 22 bases between the germline ends. The germline CDR1 and CDR2 sequences are MNHEY and SVGEGT.

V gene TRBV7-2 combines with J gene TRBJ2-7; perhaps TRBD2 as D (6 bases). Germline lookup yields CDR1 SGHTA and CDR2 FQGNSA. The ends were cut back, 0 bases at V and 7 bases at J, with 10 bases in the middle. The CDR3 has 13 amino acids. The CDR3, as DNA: TGTGCCAGCAGCTTAGCAGCGGGCGATGAGCAGTACTTC. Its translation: CASSLAAGDEQYF.

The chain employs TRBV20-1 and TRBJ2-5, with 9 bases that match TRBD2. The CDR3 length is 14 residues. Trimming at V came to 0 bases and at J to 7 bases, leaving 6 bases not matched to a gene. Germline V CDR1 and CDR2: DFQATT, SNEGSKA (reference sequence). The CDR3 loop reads CSARDLRSGGTQYF. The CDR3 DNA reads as TGCAGTGCTAGAGATCTGCGTAGCGGGGGGACCCAGTACTTC.

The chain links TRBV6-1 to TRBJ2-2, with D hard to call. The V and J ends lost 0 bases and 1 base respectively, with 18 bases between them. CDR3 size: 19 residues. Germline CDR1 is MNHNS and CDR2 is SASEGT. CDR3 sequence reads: CASSEARRQIRLNTGELFF. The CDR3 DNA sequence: TGTGCCAGCAGTGAAGCAAGAAGACAAATCAGGTTGAACACCGGGGAGCTGTTTTTT.

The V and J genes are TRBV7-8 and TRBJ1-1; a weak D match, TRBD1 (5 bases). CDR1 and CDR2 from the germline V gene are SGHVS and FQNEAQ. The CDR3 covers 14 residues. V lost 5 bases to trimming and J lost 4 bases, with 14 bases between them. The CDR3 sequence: CASSPVQGVTEAFF. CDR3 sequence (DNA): TGTGCCAGCAGCCCCGTCCAAGGGGTCACTGAAGCTTTCTTT.